What follows are 21 T cell receptor beta chains derived from one specimen sequenced in a study of blood T cell repertoires in COVID-19. Assay used: immunoSEQ multiplex PCR; TCRdb lists only in-frame clones, some missing. In the table there are about 200,000 clones, approximately 87% of which are singletons. The sequencing sample was made of peripheral blood. These receptors were taken from a man between 60 and 75 years old who had recovered from COVID-19.

The chain joins TRBV3-1 (or the pseudogene TRBV3-2) to TRBJ2-7; the match to TRBD2 covers 13 bases. The V and J ends lost 3 bases and 2 bases, in that order; junction bases with no gene match: 7. There are 17 residues in the CDR3. In germline, CDR1 is LGHDT, CDR2 YNNKEL (reference sequence). CDR3 DNA sequence: TGTGCCAGCAGCCAGGGACTAGCGGGAACTATACCCTACGAGCAGTACTTC. As protein: CASSQGLAGTIPYEQYF.

The J gene is TRBJ1-1, the V gene TRBV27, with TRBD1 identical over 10 bases. This CDR3 has 13 residues. Germline loops: CDR1 MNHEY, CDR2 SMNVEV (reference sequence). V shed 5 bases and J 6 bases; nucleotides not matched to a gene: 3. DNA for the CDR3: TGTGCCAGCAGTCGGACAGGGGGACCTGAAGCTTTCTTT. It encodes CASSRTGGPEAFF.

In its sample, this clone was seen once. The V and J genes are TRBV10-1 and TRBJ2-2, with a tentative D call TRBD1 (5 bases). The CDR3 is made up of 16 amino acids. Germline lookup yields CDR1 WNHNN and CDR2 SYGVQD (reference sequence). Trimming cost V 1 base and J 3 bases, with 12 bases left between them. The CDR3, as DNA: TGCGCCAGCAGTGAGTACGACAGATCCTACACCGGGGAGCTGTTTTTT. Its translation is CASSEYDRSYTGELFF.

The V call is TRBV27, the J call TRBJ2-7; D unresolved. Germline V CDR1 and CDR2: MNHEY, SMNVEV (reference sequence). Trimming took 5 bases from V and 0 from J, leaving 8 bases between them. The CDR3 has 13 residues. CDR3 nucleotides: TGTGCCAGCAGTCCCTATCTCTCCTACGAGCAGTACTTC. Its translation is CASSPYLSYEQYF.

This clone appeared once. V gene TRBV4-1 combines with J gene TRBJ2-5; TRBD2 aligns across 7 bases. The CDR3 is made up of 14 amino acids. Germline lookup yields CDR1 MGHRA and CDR2 YSYEKL. The ends lost 1 base at V and 5 bases at J; junction bases unmatched: 4. CDR3 in amino acids: CASSQAGLDETQYF. In nucleotides, the CDR3 is TGCGCCAGCAGCCAAGCCGGACTAGACGAGACCCAGTACTTC.

This rearrangement joins TRBV7-3 to TRBJ2-6, with D possibly matching TRBD1 (6 bases). The CDR3 spans 16 residues. CDR1 and CDR2 (germline): SGHTA, FQGTGA. The V gene lost 5 bases and the J gene lost 1 base, with 12 bases spanning the gap. The CDR3 here is CASSIDQGSGANVLTF. The CDR3 DNA sequence: TGTGCCAGCAGCATCGATCAGGGGTCTGGGGCCAACGTCCTGACTTTC.

The J gene is TRBJ1-5, the V gene TRBV10-3, with a weak D call TRBD1 (5 bases). The CDR3 is 14 amino acids. Germline V lookup: CDR1 ENHRY, CDR2 SYGVKD. V was shortened by 6 bases and J by 6 bases, with 15 bases between the two germline ends. CDR3 nucleotides: TGTGCCATCAGCCAGGGCGGGATAGGTCAGCCCCAGCATTTT. Amino acids: CAISQGGIGQPQHF.

This sequence joins TRBV21-1 and TRBJ2-7; TRBD1, the D gene given by the table, was not confirmed from the DNA. TRBV21-1 is a recognized pseudogene. The CDR3 covers 16 residues. CDR3 DNA sequence: TGTGCCAGCAGCACTCCGGACAGACCGGCCCCCTACGAGCAGTACTTC. This sequence encodes CASSTPDRPAPYEQYF.

CDR3 nucleotides: TGCAGCGTTGACAGCTCCTACAATGAGCAGTTCTTC. This codes for CSVDSSYNEQFF. The genes are TRBV29-1 and TRBJ2-1; no reliable D call. Per germline, CDR1 SQVTM and CDR2 ANQGSEA. CDR3 length equals 12 residues. V lost 3 bases to trimming and J lost 0 bases, with 3 bases between them.

The gene calls are TRBV19 and TRBJ2-3; tentative D call: TRBD2 (5 bases). Germline CDR1 and CDR2: LNHDA and SQIVND (reference sequence). Trimming took 5 bases from V and 8 from J, leaving 14 bases between them. The CDR3 sequence is 13 residues long. CDR3 in DNA: TGTGCCAGTAGTCACCTCCCGGGGAGTACGCAGTATTTT. Amino acids: CASSHLPGSTQYF.

The CDR3 spells CASSEEAKNIQYF. CDR3 nucleotides: TGTGCCAGCAGTGAGGAGGCCAAAAACATTCAGTACTTC. The rearrangement joins TRBV6-1 to TRBJ2-4; D gene uncertain. Trimming took off 3 bases at V and 1 base at J, with 4 bases between the two ends. This CDR3 region has 13 residues. Germline loops: CDR1 MNHNS, CDR2 SASEGT.

The V and J genes are TRBV5-1 and TRBJ2-5; 9 nucleotides agree with TRBD2. The CDR3 is made up of 14 amino acids. The V gene end was trimmed by 2 bases and the J gene end by 4 bases; junction bases not matched to a gene: 3. Germline assignment: CDR1 SGHRS and CDR2 YFSETQ. The CDR3 DNA is TGCGCCAGCAGCTTAGGACTAGCGCTAGAGACCCAGTACTTC. Translation: CASSLGLALETQYF.

The chain recombines TRBV5-4 with TRBJ2-7; D remains ambiguous. Germline CDR1 and CDR2: SGHNT and YYREEE (reference sequence). V lost 0 bases and J 5 bases, leaving 9 bases between the germline ends. The CDR3 contains 13 residues. CDR3 residues: CASSLDGYNEQYF. The CDR3 DNA follows: TGTGCCAGCAGCTTGGACGGGTACAACGAGCAGTACTTC.

This clone was counted only a few times. V usage is TRBV7-2 and J usage is TRBJ2-5; the match to TRBD2 covers 9 bases. The length of the CDR3 is 15 residues. Per germline, CDR1 SGHTA and CDR2 FQGNSA. Losses at the gene ends were 2 bases for V and 2 bases for J; bases not matched to a gene: 3. In nucleotides, the CDR3 is TGTGCCAGCAGCTTACTGCTAGCGGGACAAGAGACCCAGTACTTC. Its translation: CASSLLLAGQETQYF. The full variable domain, with the rest looked up from reference TRBV7-2 and TRBJ2-5, is GAGVSQSPSNKVTEKGKDVELRCDPISGHTALYWYRQSLGQGLEFLIYFQGNSAPDKSGLPSDRFSAERTGGSVSTLTIQRTQQEDSAVYLCASSLLLAGQETQYFGPGTRLLVL.

Only one count was recorded for this clone. This sequence joins TRBV30 and TRBJ2-1, with 8 bases matching TRBD2. Looked up from germline, CDR1 is GTSNPN and CDR2 is SVGIG (reference sequence). With V trimmed by 2 bases and J by 3 bases, 9 bases remained unmatched. The CDR3 is 16 residues long. The CDR3: CAWSRNRAGDYNEQFF. The CDR3 coding sequence is TGTGCCTGGAGTAGAAACCGAGCGGGGGACTACAATGAGCAGTTCTTC.

The rearrangement links TRBV6-6 to TRBJ1-1, with D possibly being TRBD1 (5 bases). The germline V gene encodes CDR1 MNHNY and CDR2 SVGAGI (reference sequence). Trimming pared 7 bases from V and 5 bases from J, leaving 20 bases between. The CDR3 is made up of 15 amino acids. The CDR3 nucleotides read TGTGCCAGCACCGACCCCGCAAGGGGAAGGACTGAAGCTTTCTTT. It yields the protein CASTDPARGRTEAFF.

V gene TRBV28 combines with J gene TRBJ2-7; 7 bases align to TRBD1. The CDR3 runs 16 residues. CDR1 and CDR2 from the germline V gene are MDHEN and SYDVKM. The junction had 12 bases not matched to a gene; V was cut back by 2 bases and J by 5 bases. DNA for the CDR3: TGTGCCAGCAGTTTAAACCCCCCCCAGGGGGTCGACGAGCAGTACTTC. It codes for CASSLNPPQGVDEQYF. Full variable domain (rest looked up from reference TRBV28 and TRBJ2-7): DVKVTQSSRYLVKRTGEKVFLECVQDMDHENMFWYRQDPGLGLRLIYFSYDVKMKEKGDIPEGYSVSREKKERFSLILESASTNQTSMYLCASSLNPPQGVDEQYFGPGTRLTVT.

V and J are TRBV9 and TRBJ2-5; TRBD1 is a possible D gene (6 bases). Germline values: CDR1 SGDLS, CDR2 YYNGEE. The CDR3 consists of 15 residues. Trimming took 5 bases from V and 5 from J, leaving 19 bases between them. The CDR3 DNA sequence: TGTGCCAGCAGACCTACAGGGCAGGGAGTGGAGACCCAGTACTTC. Amino acids: CASRPTGQGVETQYF.

The chain combines TRBV30 with TRBJ2-5; 10 bases agree with TRBD2. V shed 5 bases and J 2 bases; nucleotides not matched to a gene: 14. Germline V gene lookup returns CDR1 GTSNPN and CDR2 SVGIG (reference sequence). The CDR3 is made up of 17 amino acids. The chain's CDR3 is CAWGTARTSGSQETQYF. The CDR3 DNA reads TGTGCCTGGGGGACGGCTAGGACTAGCGGTAGTCAAGAGACCCAGTACTTC.

The chain recombines TRBV19 with TRBJ1-1; TRBD1 agrees at 9 bases. J gave up 3 bases and V 0 bases, and 5 bases lay outside the gene matches. The CDR3 extends over 16 amino acids. Germline assignment: CDR1 LNHDA and CDR2 SQIVND (reference sequence). The CDR3 is CASSIDGTGMYTEAFF. DNA for the CDR3: TGTGCCAGTAGTATAGACGGGACAGGGATGTACACTGAAGCTTTCTTT.

The genes are TRBV16 and TRBJ1-4, with no clear D. V was clipped by 4 bases and J by 11 bases, with 14 bases between them. CDR3 size: 13 residues. Germline V gives CDR1 KGHSY, CDR2 FQNENV. CDR3 sequence reads: CASSLEGAGKLFF. CDR3 coding DNA: TGTGCCAGCAGCCTGGAGGGCGCCGGGAAACTGTTTTTT.